The T cell receptor (beta chain) under discussion was sequenced for a study of T cells after yellow fever vaccination (dated by TCRdb to about 2019). A note on the overall study: Libraries from fractions with low cell numbers were prepared with the SMART-Seq v4 Ultra Low Input RNA kit. To track T-cell clones before and after primary and booster YFV17D yellow fever vaccination, bulk TCR alpha and beta repertoires were sequenced longitudinally. Two healthy male donors, one aged 18 to 30 and one aged 30 to 40 years, were included in the cohort. Blood was collected at multiple timepoints before and after primary and secondary immunization, and bulk PBMC replicates and cell subsets were isolated.

What the work shows at the level of the full study, not this receptor alone: A small fraction of clonotypes appeared in both the CD4 and CD8 compartments, likely as a result of convergent recombination. FACS-sorted repertoires could contain abundant contaminating clonotypes from the bulk population, so computational filtering was required. The secondary T-cell response was found to be weaker but faster than the primary response, with a peak reached on day 5 rather than on day 15. The study included only a couple of donors, which limits how far the findings can be generalized. Most clones expanded after primary vaccination (approximately 96% of CD4 and roughly 91% of CD8) were re-detected after the booster, suggesting that broad memory maintenance occurred.

V loses 5 bases at its end and J loses 5 bases; junction bases beyond the gene matches: 9. The CDR3 runs 17 amino acids, cysteine and phenylalanine included. The entry retains the CDR3 DNA only, 51 bases that are in frame from base 1. According to the germline V gene (reference sequence), CDR1 reads SEHNR and CDR2 reads FQNEAQ. The run used an Illumina NovaSeq 6000. Synthesis of TCR cDNA relied on 5'RACE template switching, a step that introduced a universal primer site along with unique molecular identifiers. Priming of cDNA synthesis was performed from both the TCR alpha and TCR beta constant segments. Libraries were amplified in two PCR steps, with sample barcodes and sequencing adapters added in the second step. Sequencing of libraries was performed on Illumina HiSeq 2500 (2x100 bp) or NovaSeq (2x150 bp). The study's processing was this. MIGEC was used to demultiplex reads and collapse the reads into UMI consensus sequences, and MiXCR was used for V(D)J alignment. Vaccine-responding clonotypes were defined with edgeR using replicate PBMC samples, requiring FDR below 0.01 and a log2 fold change above 5 up to day 15. Bulk clonotypes were assigned CD4 or CD8 identity according to which sequenced CD4 or CD8 repertoire held them at higher abundance. TCRdb handled the public reads itself, with Q25 trimming in fastp and clone calling in MiXCR, and kept productive beta chains. CDR3 protein sequences are deduplicated, and each keeps its most common genes and DNA. These V and J calls rely on TCRdb rather than the paper's analysis. The sample has around 310,000 distinct CDR3 sequences on record, roughly 3.5% of them singletons. The top ten clonotypes cover roughly a quarter of the sample.

The sample holds many counts of this clonotype. Its antigen is currently not known. Base qualities are not at hand, and no much larger clone is one base apart. The treatment or condition tag for this specimen amounts to: live attenuated yellow fever vaccine strain. At every blood-draw timepoint, two biological replicates of bulk PBMCs were collected. PBMCs were isolated from peripheral blood using a standard Ficoll-Paque protocol. TriZol was used to extract RNA from bulk PBMCs, from CD4 and CD8 fractions, and from dextramer-positive and dextramer-negative fractions. Here the sequenced sample was PBMCs, taken on the day of the yellow fever booster vaccination. This receptor chain uses TRBV7-9 and TRBJ2-3, with 14 junctional bases fitting TRBD2. This clonotype was obtained from a man between 18 and 35 years old who received the YFV17D yellow fever vaccine. The CDR3 protein sequence reads: CASSGGLAGGLGDTQYF. The nucleotides are TGTGCCAGCAGCGGCGGACTAGCGGGGGGCCTCGGAGATACGCAGTATTTT.